This T cell receptor beta chain was retrieved from a study of blood T cell repertoires in COVID-19. The method was immunoSEQ multiplex PCR; TCRdb's version includes in-frame clones alone and lacks a portion of them. This repertoire shows about 100,000 clones, 80% to 95% found once; its top ten account for about 4%. V lost 7 bases and J lost 6; bases outside the gene matches: 8. In germline, CDR1 is SGHDN, CDR2 FVKESK. This CDR3 spans 15 amino acids. The gene calls are TRBV14 and TRBJ2-1, with 11 bases fitting TRBD2. Sequenced: peripheral blood. This TCR was recovered from a man younger than 30 with acute or convalescent COVID-19. This CDR3 is CASTTGLAGGNEQFF. The CDR3 DNA follows: TGTGCCAGCACGACTGGACTAGCGGGTGGCAATGAGCAGTTCTTC.